These T cell receptor beta chains were read from a single sample in a study of post-analysis software for immune sequencing data. TCRdb itself ran the PCR reads through MiXCR, one entry per CDR3 protein. The data hold some 800,000 distinct CDR3 sequences, with just over 45% observed a single time. Sequencing input: blood. The receptor set was obtained from a girl aged 5 to 17 with multiple sclerosis. CDR3s include the opening cysteine and the closing phenylalanine or tryptophan. Each record gives: CDR3 protein, CDR3 DNA, clone size, J gene, V gene, CDR3 length, D gene. A D gene is named only where the DNA matches it firmly. Rows give clone size only sometimes, using once, few, many, or a class for an expanded clone.

CAGSLKWGTYNEQFF | TGTGCCGGCAGCTTAAAATGGGGGACCTACAATGAGCAGTTCTTC | . | TRBJ2-1 | TRBV7-6 | 15 | .
CSVETGAQYF | TGCAGCGTTGAGACCGGGGCCCAGTACTTC | few | TRBJ2-5 | TRBV29-1 | 10 | .
CASRVAAMNEQFF | TGTGCCAGCAGGGTTGCCGCGATGAATGAGCAGTTCTTC | once | TRBJ2-1 | TRBV12-3/TRBV12-4 | 13 | .
CASSPTNGYTF | TGTGCCAGCAGTCCTACAAATGGCTACACCTTC | . | TRBJ1-2 | TRBV12-3/TRBV12-4 | 11 | .
CSARTVGGTQYF | TGCAGCGCGCGGACAGTGGGGGGGACCCAGTACTTC | . | TRBJ2-5 | TRBV29-1 | 12 | .
CASSYFLGREGDQYF | TGTGCCAGCAGTTACTTCCTAGGGCGGGAGGGCGACCAGTACTTC | . | TRBJ2-5 | TRBV6-5 | 15 | TRBD2
CAISEGLAGGPSDTQYF | TGTGCCATCAGTGAAGGGCTAGCGGGAGGGCCTTCAGATACGCAGTATTTT | . | TRBJ2-3 | TRBV10-3 | 17 | TRBD2
CASSSRGQVIPSGANVLTF | TGTGCCAGCAGTTCGCGGGGACAGGTCATACCTTCTGGGGCCAACGTCCTGACTTTC | few | TRBJ2-6 | TRBV12-3/TRBV12-4 | 19 | TRBD1
CASSYGLDSPLHF | TGTGCCAGCAGTTACGGTCTGGATTCACCCCTCCACTTT | . | TRBJ1-6 | TRBV6-6 | 13 | .
CASSWTSGSSETQYF | TGTGCCAGCAGCTGGACTAGCGGGAGCTCTGAGACGCAGTATTTT | few | TRBJ2-3 | TRBV7-2 | 15 | TRBD2
CASSSTWVAGANYEQYF | TGTGCCAGCAGCTCGACCTGGGTAGCGGGAGCAAACTACGAGCAGTACTTC | . | TRBJ2-7 | TRBV11-1 | 17 | TRBD2
CSVEGHIGEETQYF | TGCAGCGTTGAAGGGCACATTGGGGAAGAGACCCAGTACTTC | . | TRBJ2-5 | TRBV29-1 | 14 | .
CASSQRQGANEQYF | TGTGCCAGCAGCCAACGACAGGGGGCAAACGAGCAGTACTTC | . | TRBJ2-7 | TRBV7-2 | 14 | TRBD1
CASSLGASGHNEQFF | TGCGCCAGCAGCTTGGGGGCTAGCGGGCACAATGAGCAGTTCTTC | few | TRBJ2-1 | TRBV5-1 | 15 | TRBD2
CASSQDWGRANEQFF | TGTGCCAGCAGCCAAGATTGGGGGAGGGCGAATGAGCAGTTCTTC | . | TRBJ2-1 | TRBV3-1 | 15 | TRBD2
CASSQATQGAGETQYF | TGTGCCAGCAGCCAAGCTACACAGGGGGCTGGGGAGACCCAGTACTTC | . | TRBJ2-5 | TRBV3-1 | 16 | TRBD1
CSAGQASYEQYF | TGCAGTGCAGGACAGGCATCTTACGAGCAGTACTTC | . | TRBJ2-7 | TRBV20-1 | 12 | TRBD1
CASSSGGLPYNEQFF | TGTGCCAGCAGCTCGGGAGGACTACCCTACAATGAGCAGTTCTTC | . | TRBJ2-1 | TRBV7-9 | 15 | TRBD2
CASSPLWLAVPSSYEQYF | TGTGCCAGCAGCCCCCTTTGGCTAGCGGTTCCTAGCTCCTACGAGCAGTACTTC | few | TRBJ2-7 | TRBV6-1 | 18 | TRBD2
CSVGKPTGLAGVHEQFF | TGCAGCGTGGGAAAACCTACCGGACTAGCGGGAGTACATGAGCAGTTCTTC | . | TRBJ2-1 | TRBV29-1 | 17 | TRBD2
CSARGGQGGGKLFF | TGCAGTGCTAGAGGCGGACAGGGGGGAGGAAAACTGTTTTTT | . | TRBJ1-4 | TRBV20-1 | 14 | TRBD1
CASSQEVDLYGYTF | TGTGCCAGCAGCCAAGAAGTAGACCTCTATGGCTACACCTTC | few | TRBJ1-2 | TRBV4-2 | 14 | .
CASSLALAGGAQETQYF | TGTGCCAGCAGCTTAGCACTAGCGGGAGGTGCCCAAGAGACCCAGTACTTC | few | TRBJ2-5 | TRBV7-2 | 17 | TRBD2
CSVAAGPDEQYF | TGCAGCGTTGCAGCAGGGCCGGACGAGCAGTACTTC | . | TRBJ2-7 | TRBV29-1 | 12 | .
CASSYSRATIYNEQFF | TGTGCCAGCAGTTACTCGAGGGCTACGATCTACAATGAGCAGTTCTTC | . | TRBJ2-1 | TRBV6-5 | 16 | .
CSVSPAGGAGNTEAFF | TGCAGCGTGAGTCCCGCGGGGGGGGCCGGGAACACTGAAGCTTTCTTT | . | TRBJ1-1 | TRBV29-1 | 16 | .